This T cell receptor beta chain was obtained from a study of T cell repertoires in ileal Crohn's disease. Measured with immunoSEQ multiplex PCR; TCRdb has only the in-frame clones, and not every one. The data show 15,000 to 20,000 clones, more than 75% seen once. Germline lookup yields CDR1 SGHDT and CDR2 YYEEEE. V was shortened by 2 bases and J by 0 bases, with 14 bases between the two germline ends. The length of the CDR3 is 16 residues. Indicated time point: inflamed ileum from the surgical specimen. The chain joins TRBV5-6 to TRBJ2-5; a weak D match, TRBD2 (6 bases). What was sequenced was ileal tissue. The clonotype was recovered from an adult with Crohn's disease. The CDR3 loop is CASSFKGLANQETQYF. DNA for the CDR3: TGTGCCAGCAGCTTTAAAGGGCTAGCGAACCAAGAGACCCAGTACTTC.